Listed below are T cell receptor beta chains from one sample, sequenced in a study of blood T cells in healthy people across ages. TCRdb redid the calling of the 5' RACE reads with MiXCR, one entry per CDR3 protein. The data hold over 1,500,000 distinct CDR3 sequences, with about 50% observed a single time. The sequenced sample consisted of blood. These receptors all come from a woman aged 40 to 55 in good health. Each CDR3 is given with its conserved first and last residue. A D gene is named only where the DNA matches it firmly. Clone size, where shown, is once, few, many, or a class for clones that have expanded.

v_call: TRBV20-1; j_call: TRBJ1-2; clone_size: NA; d_call: TRBD1; cdr3_nt: TGCAGTGCTAGATCGATACAGAGGGACAGGGGTGGCTACACCTTC; cdr3_aa: CSARSIQRDRGGYTF
v_call: TRBV27; j_call: TRBJ2-5; clone_size: few; d_call: NA; cdr3_nt: TGTGCCAGCAGTTTATCTCGGCGATCGGAGACCCAGTACTTC; cdr3_aa: CASSLSRRSETQYF
v_call: TRBV20-1; j_call: TRBJ2-5; clone_size: few; d_call: NA; cdr3_nt: TGCAGTGCTGCGAACAGGTACCAAGAGACCCAGTACTTC; cdr3_aa: CSAANRYQETQYF
v_call: TRBV5-1; j_call: TRBJ2-1; clone_size: few; d_call: NA; cdr3_nt: TGCGCCAGCAGCTTGGCCTTGGGGGAATTAGGAAATGAGCAGTTCTTC; cdr3_aa: CASSLALGELGNEQFF
v_call: TRBV9; j_call: TRBJ2-3; clone_size: NA; d_call: NA; cdr3_nt: TGTGCCAGCAGCGCGGGGCGGGCCACCGCAGATACGCAGTATTTT; cdr3_aa: CASSAGRATADTQYF
v_call: TRBV5-5; j_call: TRBJ2-3; clone_size: NA; d_call: TRBD1; cdr3_nt: TGTGCCAGCAGCTTGTGGACAGGGATCACAGATACACAGTATTTT; cdr3_aa: CASSLWTGITDTQYF
v_call: TRBV28; j_call: TRBJ2-5; clone_size: NA; d_call: NA; cdr3_nt: TGTGCCAGCAGTTTCGGCACTAGTCTCCGCCCAGAGACCCAGTACTTC; cdr3_aa: CASSFGTSLRPETQYF
v_call: TRBV9; j_call: TRBJ2-1; clone_size: few; d_call: NA; cdr3_nt: TGTGCCAGCAGCGTAGGAGGGGCTAACCTCTACAATGAGCAGTTCTTC; cdr3_aa: CASSVGGANLYNEQFF
v_call: TRBV4-2; j_call: TRBJ2-6; clone_size: once; d_call: NA; cdr3_nt: TGTGCCAGCAGCCAGGGGGACCTTATCTCTGGGGCCAACGTCCTGACTTTC; cdr3_aa: CASSQGDLISGANVLTF
v_call: TRBV6-5; j_call: TRBJ2-7; clone_size: NA; d_call: TRBD2; cdr3_nt: TGTGCCAGCAGTGAACTAGCGGGGGGAGACAATGAGCAGTACTTC; cdr3_aa: CASSELAGGDNEQYF
v_call: TRBV15; j_call: TRBJ1-2; clone_size: NA; d_call: NA; cdr3_nt: TGTGCCACCAGTTGGGAGGGGGATGATGGCTACACCTTC; cdr3_aa: CATSWEGDDGYTF
v_call: TRBV7-2; j_call: TRBJ2-5; clone_size: NA; d_call: TRBD1; cdr3_nt: TGTGCCAGCAGTAGGGACAGGGGAAAGGGGGAGACCCAGTACTTC; cdr3_aa: CASSRDRGKGETQYF
v_call: TRBV12-3/TRBV12-4; j_call: TRBJ2-1; clone_size: many; d_call: TRBD2; cdr3_nt: TGTGCCAGCAGCTTGGGACTAGCGGGCCCCTACAATGAGCAGTTCTTC; cdr3_aa: CASSLGLAGPYNEQFF
v_call: TRBV13; j_call: TRBJ2-5; clone_size: NA; d_call: NA; cdr3_nt: TGTGCCAGCAGCTCCGGTGCAGGGATCGAAGAGACCCAGTACTTC; cdr3_aa: CASSSGAGIEETQYF
v_call: TRBV20-1; j_call: TRBJ2-5; clone_size: NA; d_call: TRBD2; cdr3_nt: TGCAGTGCTAGAGATCCGAGCGGGGGGCCCCAAGAGACCCAGTACTTC; cdr3_aa: CSARDPSGGPQETQYF
v_call: TRBV28; j_call: TRBJ2-7; clone_size: NA; d_call: TRBD1; cdr3_nt: TGTGCCAGCAGTCGACAGGGCAAGCGCTACGAGCAGTACTTC; cdr3_aa: CASSRQGKRYEQYF
v_call: TRBV20-1; j_call: TRBJ2-1; clone_size: NA; d_call: TRBD2; cdr3_nt: TGCAGTGCCCCAGCTAGCGGGGGCCACAATGAGCAGTTCTTC; cdr3_aa: CSAPASGGHNEQFF
v_call: TRBV12-3/TRBV12-4; j_call: TRBJ1-2; clone_size: NA; d_call: TRBD1; cdr3_nt: TGTGCCAGCAGTCCCCAGGGGGCCCTTAACTATGGCTACACCTTC; cdr3_aa: CASSPQGALNYGYTF
v_call: TRBV4-3; j_call: TRBJ2-3; clone_size: few; d_call: TRBD1; cdr3_nt: TGCGCCAGCAGCCAGTACAGGGGGCGGGTAGGCACAGATACGCAGTATTTT; cdr3_aa: CASSQYRGRVGTDTQYF
v_call: TRBV10-3; j_call: TRBJ2-7; clone_size: NA; d_call: TRBD1; cdr3_nt: TGTGCCATCAGCTCCTCGGGACAGGGAGGTAACGAGCAGTACTTC; cdr3_aa: CAISSSGQGGNEQYF
v_call: TRBV6-2/TRBV6-3; j_call: TRBJ2-4; clone_size: NA; d_call: TRBD1; cdr3_nt: TGTGCCAGCAGCTCCGGGACAGGGAACATTCGGTACTTC; cdr3_aa: CASSSGTGNIRYF
v_call: TRBV5-6; j_call: TRBJ1-4; clone_size: NA; d_call: NA; cdr3_nt: TGTGCCAGCAGCTCCTCGACAGACCCAACTAATGAAAAACTGTTTTTT; cdr3_aa: CASSSSTDPTNEKLFF
v_call: TRBV24-1; j_call: TRBJ2-2; clone_size: NA; d_call: TRBD1; cdr3_nt: TGTGCCACCAGTGATAGACAGGGTCGGAAAACCGGGGAGCTGTTTTTT; cdr3_aa: CATSDRQGRKTGELFF
v_call: TRBV28; j_call: TRBJ2-1; clone_size: NA; d_call: TRBD2; cdr3_nt: TGTGCCAGCATCGATGGGGGGGGCTACAATGAGCAGTTCTTC; cdr3_aa: CASIDGGGYNEQFF
v_call: TRBV7-2; j_call: TRBJ2-1; clone_size: few; d_call: TRBD2; cdr3_nt: TGTGCCAGCAGCTTAGCCAGCGGCGGGGGGACGCATGAGCAGTTCTTC; cdr3_aa: CASSLASGGGTHEQFF
v_call: TRBV7-2; j_call: TRBJ2-1; clone_size: NA; d_call: TRBD2; cdr3_nt: TGTGCCAGCAGCTTAGTTCCCACCGGGGGGGGATACAGTGAGCAGTTCTTC; cdr3_aa: CASSLVPTGGGYSEQFF
v_call: TRBV12-3/TRBV12-4; j_call: TRBJ1-2; clone_size: NA; d_call: NA; cdr3_nt: TGTGCCAGTAGACCCCCGGGTGGAGTGGATGGCTACACCTTC; cdr3_aa: CASRPPGGVDGYTF
v_call: TRBV7-2; j_call: TRBJ2-3; clone_size: NA; d_call: NA; cdr3_nt: TGTGCCAGCAGCTTATTTGGACCCCAGACAGATACGCAGTATTTT; cdr3_aa: CASSLFGPQTDTQYF
v_call: TRBV6-5; j_call: TRBJ2-5; clone_size: NA; d_call: NA; cdr3_nt: TGTGCCAGCAGTTACTCGGGGGCATTAGCCGAGACCCAGTACTTC; cdr3_aa: CASSYSGALAETQYF
v_call: TRBV28; j_call: TRBJ2-1; clone_size: few; d_call: NA; cdr3_nt: TGTGCCAGCACCTTAAACCCCAATGAGCAGTTCTTC; cdr3_aa: CASTLNPNEQFF
v_call: TRBV7-9; j_call: TRBJ1-2; clone_size: NA; d_call: NA; cdr3_nt: TGTGCCAGCAGCTTAACGGCAGCAGACTATGGCTACACCTTC; cdr3_aa: CASSLTAADYGYTF
v_call: TRBV7-2; j_call: TRBJ2-1; clone_size: NA; d_call: NA; cdr3_nt: TGTGCCAGCAGCTTAGTCAACCTCCGCCTGTTCTTC; cdr3_aa: CASSLVNLRLFF
v_call: TRBV28; j_call: TRBJ1-2; clone_size: NA; d_call: NA; cdr3_nt: TGTGCCAGCAGCCCCGTGGAGCGTTACCACTATGGCTACACCTTC; cdr3_aa: CASSPVERYHYGYTF
v_call: TRBV5-6; j_call: TRBJ1-2; clone_size: NA; d_call: NA; cdr3_nt: TGTGCCAGCAGCAGACAGCTGATAAACTATGGCTACACCTTC; cdr3_aa: CASSRQLINYGYTF
v_call: TRBV6-2/TRBV6-3; j_call: TRBJ2-5; clone_size: NA; d_call: NA; cdr3_nt: TGTGCCAGCAGTTACGTTGGTTACCCTGGTCAGAAGACCCAGTACTTC; cdr3_aa: CASSYVGYPGQKTQYF
v_call: TRBV20-1; j_call: TRBJ2-2; clone_size: NA; d_call: TRBD1; cdr3_nt: TGCAGTGCCCCCCCAGGGGGACAGCACTTTAGGAACACCGGGGAGCTGTTTTTT; cdr3_aa: CSAPPGGQHFRNTGELFF
v_call: TRBV20-1; j_call: TRBJ2-7; clone_size: NA; d_call: NA; cdr3_nt: TGCAGTGCTACAGGGGGGGGAAACTACGAGCAGTACTTC; cdr3_aa: CSATGGGNYEQYF
v_call: TRBV20-1; j_call: TRBJ2-1; clone_size: NA; d_call: NA; cdr3_nt: TGCAGTGCTAGCAAAGTTTACAATGAGCAGTTCTTC; cdr3_aa: CSASKVYNEQFF
v_call: TRBV19; j_call: TRBJ1-1; clone_size: NA; d_call: NA; cdr3_nt: TGTGCCAGCCTACGGAACCGGGAGGAAGCTTTCTTT; cdr3_aa: CASLRNREEAFF
v_call: TRBV7-9; j_call: TRBJ2-2; clone_size: NA; d_call: TRBD1; cdr3_nt: TGTGCCAGCAGGGCCCCCATCGGACAGGTGTACACCGGGGAGCTGTTTTTT; cdr3_aa: CASRAPIGQVYTGELFF
v_call: TRBV7-6; j_call: TRBJ2-7; clone_size: NA; d_call: TRBD1; cdr3_nt: TGTGCCAGCAGCGACGGGGACAGGGATCTCTACGAGCAGTACTTC; cdr3_aa: CASSDGDRDLYEQYF
v_call: TRBV15; j_call: TRBJ2-7; clone_size: NA; d_call: NA; cdr3_nt: TGTGCCACCAGCAGACAGGCGTTCTACGAGCAGTACTTC; cdr3_aa: CATSRQAFYEQYF
v_call: TRBV20-1; j_call: TRBJ2-7; clone_size: NA; d_call: TRBD1; cdr3_nt: TGCAGTGCTAGGGCGACAGGGGAGGAGTACGAGCAGTACTTC; cdr3_aa: CSARATGEEYEQYF
v_call: TRBV11-1; j_call: TRBJ2-2; clone_size: NA; d_call: TRBD1; cdr3_nt: TGTGCCAGCAGCGTTGACAGGGGCCTAACCCGGGAGCTGTTTTTT; cdr3_aa: CASSVDRGLTRELFF